The 21 T cell receptor beta chains below all came from one sample that was sequenced in a study of shared clonotypes between healthy human individuals. Sequencing used immunoSEQ multiplex PCR; TCRdb keeps in-frame clones, though not all of them. The sample includes about 380,000 clones, roughly 96% of them seen just once. Material: memory CD8+ T cells sorted from blood. Subset of the sample: CD45RO+ cells pooled with CCR7-negative TemRA cells. All receptors come from a man aged 25-45 years in good health.

In DNA, the CDR3 is TGTGCCAGCAGTTCATGGACAGACTCCTACGAGCAGTACTTC. Encoded protein: CASSSWTDSYEQYF. V gene TRBV28 combines with J gene TRBJ2-7; weak D call: TRBD1 (6 bases). This CDR3 is built from 14 residues. The ends were cut back, 4 bases at V and 0 bases at J, with 10 bases in the middle. The germline gives CDR1 MDHEN, CDR2 SYDVKM.

V and J are TRBV30 and TRBJ2-7; D unclear. Germline V lookup: CDR1 GTSNPN, CDR2 SVGIG (reference sequence). The V gene lost 3 bases and the J gene lost 3 bases, with 6 bases spanning the gap. The CDR3 spans 11 residues. This CDR3 reads CAWRTYYEQYF. CDR3 DNA sequence: TGTGCCTGGAGGACCTACTACGAGCAGTACTTC. The variable domain in full, completed from reference TRBV30 and TRBJ2-7, reads SQTIHQWPATLVQPVGSPLSLECTVEGTSNPNLYWYRQAAGRGLQLLFYSVGIGQISSEVPQNLSASRPQDRQFILSSKKLLLSDSGFYLCAWRTYYEQYFGPGTRLTVT.

This rearrangement joins TRBV5-1 to TRBJ2-7; 13 bases align to TRBD2. With V trimmed by 3 bases and J by 0 bases, 0 bases remained unmatched. The CDR3 is 15 amino acids. Germline CDR1 SGHRS, CDR2 YFSETQ. The CDR3 nucleotides are TGCGCCAGCAGCTGGACTAGCGGGAGCTCCTACGAGCAGTACTTC. Its translation is CASSWTSGSSYEQYF.

A word on this clone: No DNA is shown, since the ends of the CDR3 on it are uncertain; the CDR3 is the one TCRdb lists. The rearrangement uses TRBV25-1 and TRBJ2-5. The CDR3 adds up to 17 amino acids, both ends counted. Germline CDR1 reads MGHDK; CDR2 reads SYGVNS. This CDR3 is CASSEYSGRAMKSTQYF.

The CDR3 sequence: CASSVGPSDDQYF. CDR3 DNA: TGTGCCAGCAGCGTAGGGCCCTCGGACGACCAGTATTTT. This chain links TRBV9 with TRBJ2-3; no reliable D call. V was shortened by 0 bases and J by 12 bases, with 14 bases between the two germline ends. CDR1 SGDLS and CDR2 YYNGEE come from the germline V gene. The CDR3 length is 13 residues. Full variable domain (remainder filled in from reference TRBV9 and TRBJ2-3): DSGVTQTPKHLITATGQRVTLRCSPRSGDLSVYWYQQSLDQGLQFLIQYYNGEERAKGNILERFSAQQFPDLHSELNLSSLELGDSALYFCASSVGPSDDQYFGPGTRLTVL.

The rearrangement uses TRBV30 and TRBJ2-7, with 9 bases fitting TRBD2. Germline CDR1 is GTSNPN and CDR2 is SVGIG (reference sequence). This CDR3 has 13 residues. The ends lost 3 bases at V and 2 bases at J; junction bases unmatched: 2. CDR3 sequence reads: CAWRLAGTYEQYF. The CDR3, as DNA: TGTGCCTGGAGGCTAGCGGGAACCTACGAGCAGTACTTC.

The chain employs TRBV6-5 and TRBJ2-7; D is unresolved. This CDR3 region has 15 residues. The V gene's germline CDR1 is MNHEY and CDR2 SVGAGI. V gave up 7 bases and J gave up 2 bases, with 18 bases separating them. The CDR3 DNA sequence: TGTGCCAGCACTCCCCCCCCCAGGATTACCTACGAGCAGTACTTC. This translates into CASTPPPRITYEQYF.

The gene calls are TRBV12-1 and TRBJ2-7. TRBV12-1 is listed as a pseudogene. This CDR3 has 14 amino acids. Here the CDR3 reads CASSPRDDFYEQYF. CDR3 DNA sequence: TGTGCCAGCAGCCCCCGGGACGACTTCTACGAGCAGTACTTC.

The V and J genes are TRBV4-1 and TRBJ2-3; D is perhaps TRBD1 (5 bases). The CDR3 contains 18 residues. Per the germline V gene, CDR1 is MGHRA and CDR2 is YSYEKL. V was trimmed by 4 bases and J by 0 bases, leaving 20 bases between them. In DNA, the CDR3 is TGCGCCAGCAGCCCAAACCTCATTTCTGGGGCTAGCACAGATACGCAGTATTTT. Amino acids: CASSPNLISGASTDTQYF.

J is TRBJ1-1 and V is TRBV27; the match to TRBD1 covers 7 bases. J lost 4 bases, V lost 6 bases, and 20 bases had no gene match. The CDR3 sequence is 18 residues long. Germline lookup yields CDR1 MNHEY and CDR2 SMNVEV (reference sequence). The CDR3 DNA sequence: TGTGCCAGCAGCCCCCGACAGGGTATGAGCGATAGGGGCACTGAAGCTTTCTTT. Translation: CASSPRQGMSDRGTEAFF.

The rearrangement joins TRBV13 to TRBJ2-5; 12 bases match TRBD2. Trimming at V came to 0 bases and at J to 4 bases, leaving 0 bases not matched to a gene. The V gene's germline CDR1 is PRHDT and CDR2 FYEKMQ (reference sequence). The CDR3 is 15 amino acids. The chain's CDR3 is CASSLGTSGRETQYF. As DNA, the CDR3 is TGTGCCAGCAGCTTAGGGACTAGCGGGAGAGAGACCCAGTACTTC.

This chain joins TRBV20-1 and TRBJ1-1; D gene ambiguous. The CDR3 sequence is 11 residues long. V shed 7 bases and J shed 9 bases, with 15 bases lying between them. CDR1 is DFQATT and CDR2 is SNEGSKA in the germline V gene (reference sequence). CDR3 sequence: CSVAPGTQAFF. CDR3 sequence (DNA): TGCAGTGTAGCGCCGGGAACGCAAGCTTTCTTT.

The chain carries TRBV9 and TRBJ2-2; 9 bases are shared with TRBD2. This CDR3 spans 17 amino acids. CDR1 and CDR2 (germline): SGDLS, YYNGEE. Trimming at V came to 4 bases and at J to 5 bases, leaving 12 bases not matched to a gene. This CDR3 reads CASSPIGREGRTGELFF. Written as DNA, the CDR3 is TGTGCCAGCAGCCCCATAGGGCGGGAGGGTCGAACCGGGGAGCTGTTTTTT.

This clone appeared once. V usage is TRBV28 and J usage is TRBJ2-7; 11 positions match TRBD2. From germline, CDR1 is MDHEN and CDR2 SYDVKM. V lost 3 bases, J lost 2 bases, and 0 bases stayed unmatched. The CDR3 length is 14 residues. In DNA form, the CDR3 reads TGTGCCAGCAGTTTGACTAGCGGGACCTACGAGCAGTACTTC. It yields the protein CASSLTSGTYEQYF.

The genes are TRBV11-1 and TRBJ2-3, with D perhaps being TRBD1 or TRBD2 (5 bases each). The germline V gene encodes CDR1 SGHAT and CDR2 FQDESV (reference sequence). The ends were cut back, 0 bases at V and 2 bases at J, with 9 bases in the middle. The CDR3 is made up of 15 amino acids. The CDR3 DNA follows: TGTGCCAGCAGCTTAGCGTCCGGGACCACAGATACGCAGTATTTT. It translates to CASSLASGTTDTQYF. The full variable domain, rest sourced from reference TRBV11-1 and TRBJ2-3, is EAEVAQSPRYKITEKSQAVAFWCDPISGHATLYWYRQILGQGPELLVQFQDESVVDDSQLPKDRFSAERLKGVDSTLKIQPAELGDSAMYLCASSLASGTTDTQYFGPGTRLTVL.

The chain carries TRBV19 and TRBJ1-4; D not certain. V was cut by 9 bases and J by 0 bases, with 11 bases left in between. The germline V gene encodes CDR1 LNHDA and CDR2 SQIVND (reference sequence). This CDR3 is 14 amino acids long. The CDR3 nucleotides are TGTGCCAGGTATCCTACCGCAACTAATGAAAAACTGTTTTTT. Translated: CARYPTATNEKLFF.

V is TRBV28 and J is TRBJ1-5; TRBD1 matches at 7 bases. The CDR3 length is 14 residues. Trimming took 5 bases from V and 5 from J; bases not matched to a gene: 6. The germline CDR1 and CDR2 sequences are MDHEN and SYDVKM. The CDR3 protein is CASSGDSVDQPQHF. DNA for the CDR3: TGTGCCAGCAGTGGGGACAGTGTCGATCAGCCCCAGCATTTT. Variable domain in full (rest from reference TRBV28 and TRBJ1-5): DVKVTQSSRYLVKRTGEKVFLECVQDMDHENMFWYRQDPGLGLRLIYFSYDVKMKEKGDIPEGYSVSREKKERFSLILESASTNQTSMYLCASSGDSVDQPQHFGDGTRLSIL.

The gene calls are TRBV6-5 and TRBJ1-2, with D tentatively TRBD1 (5 bases). Trimming took off 2 bases at V and 4 bases at J, with 11 bases between the two ends. This CDR3 has 14 residues. CDR1 MNHEY and CDR2 SVGAGI come from the germline V gene. The CDR3 coding sequence is TGTGCCAGCAGTTACGGGGGGGGTAGCTATGGCTACACCTTC. This sequence encodes CASSYGGGSYGYTF.

The chain carries TRBV7-6 and TRBJ2-7, with D perhaps matching TRBD1 (6 bases). In germline, CDR1 is SGHVS, CDR2 FNYEAQ. CDR3 length: 14 residues. Trimming pared 3 bases from V and 3 bases from J, leaving 12 bases between. CDR3 sequence reads: CASSLGAGNYEQYF. CDR3 in DNA: TGTGCCAGCAGCTTGGGGGCAGGTAACTACGAGCAGTACTTC.

In regard to this clone: Other DNA sequences in this specimen translate into the identical CDR3. The chain recombines TRBV28 with TRBJ1-1; D might be TRBD1 (5 bases). The germline V and J ends were trimmed by 4 bases and 2 bases, with 8 bases remaining between them. The germline V gene has CDR1 MDHEN and CDR2 SYDVKM. This CDR3 has 13 amino acids. The CDR3 sequence is CASSSGGNTEAFF. The DNA of the CDR3 is TGTGCCAGCAGTTCTGGGGGAAACACTGAAGCTTTCTTT.

The chain joins TRBV6-5 to TRBJ2-3; the D is unclear. With 4 bases removed from V and 2 bases from J, the gap between germline ends came to 7 bases. Germline lookup yields CDR1 MNHEY and CDR2 SVGAGI. This CDR3 comprises 13 residues. The CDR3, as DNA: TGTGCCAGCAGTTCTGACCACACAGATACGCAGTATTTT. Amino acids: CASSSDHTDTQYF.